The clone carrying this TCR beta chain occurred a few times. The antigen remains undetermined. J was trimmed by 5 bases and V by 1 base; bases with no gene match: 11. The length of the CDR3 is 16 residues. Germline loops: CDR1 SGHAT, CDR2 FQNNGV. The sample comes from a study of shared clonotypes between healthy human individuals. Study in general: CD8 memory received one plate per donor, CD8 naive two, CD4 memory three and CD4 naive three. Study results and caveats: Blood was the sole source, and tissue repertoires probably differ. Across a few donors, naive CD4 shared 4.5% to 6%, naive CD8 over 3%, memory CD4 about 2.4%, memory CD8 around 0.36%.

TCRdb's table, derived via immunoSEQ multiplex PCR, lists solely in-frame clones and lacks some. The sample includes some 1,100,000 clones, 70% to 80% of them seen just once. Each sample came from a Caucasian adult donor living in Nashville, Tennessee. Source material: memory CD4+ T cells from PBMCs. Subset of the sample: CD45RA-negative fraction. This clonotype was sampled from a man younger than 35 in good health. Some clones in this sample may be carry-over from other donors' samples. The V and J genes are TRBV11-2 and TRBJ2-7, with TRBD1 matching over 7 bases. The CDR3 sequence is CASSLGGSQGVDEQYF. CDR3 in DNA: TGTGCCAGCAGCTTAGGGGGGTCTCAGGGGGTCGACGAGCAGTACTTC.